Listed below are T cell receptor beta chains from one sample, sequenced in a study of CD8 T cells in Susac syndrome. TCRdb reprocessed the immunoSEQ multiplex PCR reads with MiXCR, giving one entry per CDR3 protein. Of fewer than 70,000 distinct CDR3 sequences in the sample, 95% were seen once. Sample: CD8+ T cells from PBMCs. These receptors were obtained from a human donor in good health. CDR3s leave out the opening cysteine and the closing phenylalanine or tryptophan. Fields, in order: V gene, CDR3 length, CDR3 protein.

v_gene: TRBV7-9; len: 10; CDR3aa: ASSPGPGSYT
v_gene: TRBV4-1; len: 13; CDR3aa: ASSQDNRGSLSLH
v_gene: TRBV28; len: 12; CDR3aa: ASSFSTSGNTIY
v_gene: TRBV11-2; len: 10; CDR3aa: ASSPGGGGYT
v_gene: TRBV9; len: 11; CDR3aa: ASSANSNQPQH
v_gene: TRBV7-9; len: 12; CDR3aa: ASSFTGALYEQY
v_gene: TRBV28; len: 15; CDR3aa: ASSKLGQGLLNTEAF
v_gene: TRBV10-3; len: 11; CDR3aa: AISEGVNQPQH
v_gene: TRBV27; len: 12; CDR3aa: ASSFLGEGYGYT
v_gene: TRBV12-3/TRBV12-4; len: 11; CDR3aa: ASSPGTGYEQY
v_gene: TRBV6-2/TRBV6-3; len: 12; CDR3aa: ASSYLDRNTEAF
v_gene: TRBV4-1; len: 10; CDR3aa: ASSQGGNGYT
v_gene: TRBV6-5; len: 11; CDR3aa: ASSLGVGQPQH
v_gene: TRBV7-8; len: 15; CDR3aa: ASSANDRGLAKNIQY
v_gene: TRBV6-2/TRBV6-3; len: 12; CDR3aa: ASSPRTSGGELF
v_gene: TRBV4-1; len: 13; CDR3aa: ASSQGEGAGHEQY